This TCR beta chain was observed in a study of blood T cells in healthy people across ages. Study observations and caveats: Reliance upon unsorted PBMCs precluded definitive naive versus antigen-experienced comparison. Naive T cell percentage by flow cytometry tracked strongly with beta diversity.

As for this clonotype: Its target is unknown.

Together with a sample-barcoded 5' primer, a J-beta primer mix was included in a second PCR lasting about 7 to 11 cycles. Using its own MiXCR run on the 5' RACE reads, TCRdb lists one record per CDR3 protein. The repertoire holds about 1.6 million distinct CDR3 sequences, with around 35% as singletons. Sequences were obtained from blood. This receptor was identified in a woman aged 25 to 45 in good health.

The CDR3 loop reads CASSSTYRVGTYNEQFF. In DNA form, the CDR3 reads TGCGCCAGCAGCTCTACTTATCGGGTGGGGACCTACAATGAGCAGTTCTTC. The chain is built from TRBV5-1 and TRBJ2-1; no definite D call. Trimming shortened V by 3 bases and J by 2 bases, and 18 bases separated the two germline ends. The CDR3 consists of 17 residues. CDR1 and CDR2 from the germline V gene are SGHRS and YFSETQ.